This TCR beta chain was profiled in a study of T-cell memory formation after mild COVID-19. Broader study findings: The study found balanced CD4/CD8 in clones contracting day 15 to 85 and a CD4+ lean in later expanders.

TCRdb used MiXCR to reprocess the 5' RACE reads, holding one entry per CDR3 protein. The data contain fewer than 400,000 distinct CDR3 sequences, 10% to 15% of them singletons. This clonotype was seen repeatedly, ten times or more. The antigen is not known. Relative to the germline gene, one junction end is altered; a read error may explain this. The CDR3 is 14 residues long. Germline V gene sequence: CDR1 LGHDT, CDR2 YNNKEL (reference sequence). V gene TRBV3-1 combines with J gene TRBJ1-6; no definite D call. The sample taken for sequencing was PBMCs or a T cell subset sorted from them (not recorded which). This receptor was obtained from a man aged 18 to 30 who had mild COVID-19 (a few samples of this study predate the infection). Cell type and time point are not known. CDR3 loop: CASSLTSSNSPLHF. In DNA form, the CDR3 reads TGTGCCAGCAGCCTTACATCCTCTAATTCACCCCTCCACTTT.